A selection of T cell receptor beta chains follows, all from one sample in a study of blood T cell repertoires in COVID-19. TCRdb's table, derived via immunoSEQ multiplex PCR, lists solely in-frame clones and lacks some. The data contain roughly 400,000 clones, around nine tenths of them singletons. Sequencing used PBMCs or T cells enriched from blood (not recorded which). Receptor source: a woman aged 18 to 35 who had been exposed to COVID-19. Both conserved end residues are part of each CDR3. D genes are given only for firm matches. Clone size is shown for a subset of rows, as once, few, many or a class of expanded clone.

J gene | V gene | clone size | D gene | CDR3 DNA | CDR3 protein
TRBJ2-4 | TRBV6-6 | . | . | TGTGCCAGCAGTCCAATCGAGCGGGCACTAGCCAAAAACATTCAGTACTTC | CASSPIERALAKNIQYF
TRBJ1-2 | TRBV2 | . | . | TGTGCCAGCAGTGAGGGAGAAGGACACTATGGCTACACCTTC | CASSEGEGHYGYTF
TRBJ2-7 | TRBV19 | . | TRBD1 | TGTGCCAGTAGTATAGTGCCAGGGGGCTTCAACGAGCAGTACTTC | CASSIVPGGFNEQYF
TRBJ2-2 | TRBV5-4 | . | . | TGTGCCAGCAGCTTTAGGGGAAACACCGGGGAGCTGTTTTTT | CASSFRGNTGELFF
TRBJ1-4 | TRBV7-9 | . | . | TGTGCCAGCAGCTCCTACAGGGTTTCTAATGAAAAACTGTTTTTT | CASSSYRVSNEKLFF
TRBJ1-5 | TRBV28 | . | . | TGTGCCAGCAGTCGACAGACCTATAGCAATCAGCCCCAGCATTTT | CASSRQTYSNQPQHF
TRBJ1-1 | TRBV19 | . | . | TGTGCCAGTAGTATAGATCAACAGGTGAACACTGAAGCTTTCTTT | CASSIDQQVNTEAFF
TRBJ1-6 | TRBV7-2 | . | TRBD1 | TGTGCCAGCAGCGCCCCGGGACAGGGGACCTCACCCCTCCACTTT | CASSAPGQGTSPLHF
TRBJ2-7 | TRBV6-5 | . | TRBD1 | TGTGCCAGCAGTTACAACCCGGGACAGATCTACGAGCAGTACTTC | CASSYNPGQIYEQYF
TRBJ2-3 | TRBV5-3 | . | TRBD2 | TGTGCCAGAAGCTTGGAGCGGGAGTGGGGAGGAGATACGCAGTATTTT | CARSLEREWGGDTQYF
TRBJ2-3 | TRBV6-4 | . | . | TGTGCCAGCAGTGAGGGACTGGGAGGCACAGATACGCAGTATTTT | CASSEGLGGTDTQYF
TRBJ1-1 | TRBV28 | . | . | TGTGCCAGTTCTGAATACAGGGAGCGGAACACTGAAGCTTTCTTT | CASSEYRERNTEAFF
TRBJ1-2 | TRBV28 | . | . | TGTGCCAGCAGTCTGGGTATCGGGTACTATGGCTACACCTTC | CASSLGIGYYGYTF
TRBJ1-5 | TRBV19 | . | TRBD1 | TGTGCCAGTAGTCTCGGACAGGGGAACAATCAGCCCCAGCATTTT | CASSLGQGNNQPQHF
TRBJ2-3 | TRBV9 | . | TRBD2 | TGTGCCAGCAGCGTAGACGGAAGACTAGCGGGGGGCTACACAGATACGCAGTATTTT | CASSVDGRLAGGYTDTQYF
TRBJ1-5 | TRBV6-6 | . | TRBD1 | TGTGCCAGCAGTCTCCGGGGTCAGGGGGGAAGCAATCAGCCCCAGCATTTT | CASSLRGQGGSNQPQHF
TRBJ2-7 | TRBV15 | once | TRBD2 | TGTGCCACCAGCAGAGAGCCGGGACTAGCGGGGAATATCTACGAGCAGTACTTC | CATSREPGLAGNIYEQYF
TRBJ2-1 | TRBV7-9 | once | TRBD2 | TGTGCCAGCAGCTTCCCGGGACTAGTCTACAATGAGCAGTTCTTC | CASSFPGLVYNEQFF
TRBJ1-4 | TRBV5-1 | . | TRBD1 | TGCGCCAGCAGCTTGGGACAGGGGCGTGAAAAACTGTTTTTT | CASSLGQGREKLFF
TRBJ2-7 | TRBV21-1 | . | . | TGTGCCAGCAGAGGCCTACATCCGGGACAGGGAGTATACGAGCAGTACTTC | CASRGLHPGQGVYEQYF
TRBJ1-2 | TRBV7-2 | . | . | TGTGCCAGCAGCTTAGACAATTCAGTTGGCTACACCTTC | CASSLDNSVGYTF
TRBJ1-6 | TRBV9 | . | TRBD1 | TGTGCCAGCAGCAAGGGGGCTGGAAATTCACCCCTCCACTTT | CASSKGAGNSPLHF
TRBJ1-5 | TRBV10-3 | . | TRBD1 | TGTGCCACCAGTGGAAAGGCAGGGGGAAGCAATCAGCCCCAGCATTTT | CATSGKAGGSNQPQHF
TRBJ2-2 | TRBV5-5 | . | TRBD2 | TGTGCCAGCAGCCATCTGACTAGCGGGGGTACGAACACCGGGGAGCTGTTTTTT | CASSHLTSGGTNTGELFF
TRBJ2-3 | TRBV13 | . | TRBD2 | TGTGCCAGCAGCATTAGCGGGGGCGCAGATACGCAGTATTTT | CASSISGGADTQYF
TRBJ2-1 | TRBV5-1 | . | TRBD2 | TGCGCCAGCAGCTTGGAGGTGGTAGCGGGAGCATTTGGACAGTTCTTC | CASSLEVVAGAFGQFF
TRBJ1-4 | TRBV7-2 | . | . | TGTGCCAGCAGCCCCCAGGGAACAACTAATGAAAAACTGTTTTTT | CASSPQGTTNEKLFF
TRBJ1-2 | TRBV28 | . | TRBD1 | TGTGCCAGCAGTTTGCCGGGACAGGGGGCGAAGGGCTATGGCTACACCTTC | CASSLPGQGAKGYGYTF
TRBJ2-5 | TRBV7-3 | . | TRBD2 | TGTGCCAGCAGCTTAGGCGGGGGGGCAGAGACCCAGTACTTC | CASSLGGGAETQYF
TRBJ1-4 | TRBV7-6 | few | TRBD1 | TGTGCCAGCAGCTTAGATCCGGGACAGAATAATGAAAAACTGTTTTTT | CASSLDPGQNNEKLFF
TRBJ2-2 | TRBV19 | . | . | TGTGCCAGTAGCCCACTCAGGCGCGTTTTGGCCGGGGAGCTGTTTTTT | CASSPLRRVLAGELFF
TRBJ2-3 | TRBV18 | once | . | TGTGCCAGCTCACCTGGACAGACAGATACGCAGTATTTT | CASSPGQTDTQYF
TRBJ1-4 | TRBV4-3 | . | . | TGCGCCAGCAGCCGACACAGAGATGAAAAACTGTTTTTT | CASSRHRDEKLFF
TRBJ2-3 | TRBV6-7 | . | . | TGTGCCAGCAGTTACGGCGGGGGCCGCCCGAGCACAGATACGCAGTATTTT | CASSYGGGRPSTDTQYF
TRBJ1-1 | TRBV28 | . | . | TGTGCCAGCAGGGCTGGGCCCCACACTGAAGCTTTCTTT | CASRAGPHTEAFF
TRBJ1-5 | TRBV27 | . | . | TGTGCCAGCAGTTTCAGGGGAGGGGGTCAGCCCCAGCATTTT | CASSFRGGGQPQHF
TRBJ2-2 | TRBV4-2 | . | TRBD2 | TGTGCCAGCAGCCAACACCCCCAATCAATCGGACTAGCGGGAGGGGCCGGGGAGCTGTTTTTT | CASSQHPQSIGLAGGAGELFF
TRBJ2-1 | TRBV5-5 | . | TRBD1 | TGTGCCAGCAGCAACCCCGGACAGGGGAACAATGAGCAGTTCTTC | CASSNPGQGNNEQFF
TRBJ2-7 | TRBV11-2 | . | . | TGTGCCAGCAGCTCAGACAGGCAGCAGTACTTC | CASSSDRQQYF
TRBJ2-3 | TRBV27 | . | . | TGTGCCAGCAGTCCAGATCGCCGGGACTTTAGCACAGATACGCAGTATTTT | CASSPDRRDFSTDTQYF
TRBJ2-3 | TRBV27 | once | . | TGTGCCAGCGCCCCCTTTTCCACCGGGGTTACAGATACGCAGTATTTT | CASAPFSTGVTDTQYF
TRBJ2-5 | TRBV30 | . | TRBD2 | TGTGCCTGGAGTATGGGGGGGGGAGAGACCCAGTACTTC | CAWSMGGGETQYF
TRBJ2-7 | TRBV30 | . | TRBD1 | TGTGCCTGGACTCCACAGGGGGGCTTGGGCTACGAGCAGTACTTC | CAWTPQGGLGYEQYF